This T cell receptor beta chain was captured in a study of OX40 agonist ivuxolimab in advanced cancers. Some clones are missing from TCRdb's copy, which holds only in-frame ones; the method was immunoSEQ multiplex PCR. The profile shows 60,000 to 75,000 clones, approximately 80% of them singletons. CDR1 is LNHNV and CDR2 is YYDKDF in the germline V gene (reference sequence). Unmatched junction bases numbered 12, after V lost 5 bases and J lost 2 bases. CDR3 length: 18 amino acids. Findings of the study overall: Expansion of clones was among the lowest in partial responders at 0.1-3.0 mg/kg. Clonal expansion was seen in CD4+ and CD8+ blood T cells by week 6 at 0.1 to 3.0 mg/kg.

This clone was counted a few times. The target antigen is unknown. The sequence came from an adult with an advanced solid tumor such as melanoma, head and neck, liver or kidney cancer. V usage is TRBV15 and J usage is TRBJ2-3; 11 nucleotides match TRBD2. Sample: CD4+ or CD8+ T cells sorted from blood, taken in a trial of the OX40 agonist ivuxolimab. The CDR3 sequence is CATSRLPGLAAPTDTQYF. Written as DNA, the CDR3 is TGTGCCACCAGCCGCCTACCGGGACTAGCGGCTCCCACAGATACGCAGTATTTT.